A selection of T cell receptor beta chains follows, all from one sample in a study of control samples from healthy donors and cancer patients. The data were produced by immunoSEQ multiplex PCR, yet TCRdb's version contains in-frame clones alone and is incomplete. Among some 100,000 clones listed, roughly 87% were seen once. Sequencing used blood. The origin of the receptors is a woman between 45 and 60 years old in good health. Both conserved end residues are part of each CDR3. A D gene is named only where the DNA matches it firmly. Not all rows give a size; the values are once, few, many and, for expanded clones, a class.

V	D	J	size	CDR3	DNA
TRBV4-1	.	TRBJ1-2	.	CASSQTQGAYGYTF	TGCGCCAGCAGCCAGACGCAAGGGGCATATGGCTACACCTTC
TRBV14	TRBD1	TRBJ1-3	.	CASSPRGSGNTIYF	TGTGCCAGCAGCCCCAGGGGGTCTGGAAACACCATATATTTT
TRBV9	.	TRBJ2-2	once	CASSVDYIPNTGELFF	TGTGCCAGCAGCGTAGACTACATCCCGAACACCGGGGAGCTGTTTTTT
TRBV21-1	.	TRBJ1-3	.	CASSKGARVRGSGNTIYF	TGTGCCAGCAGCAAAGGCGCAAGGGTAAGGGGGTCTGGAAACACCATATATTTT
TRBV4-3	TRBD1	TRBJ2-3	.	CASSQTGNTDTQYF	TGCGCCAGCAGCCAGACAGGGAACACAGATACGCAGTATTTT
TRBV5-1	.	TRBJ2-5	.	CASSLDLTGETQYF	TGCGCCAGCAGCTTGGACCTAACTGGAGAGACCCAGTACTTC
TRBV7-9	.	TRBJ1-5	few	CASSQSGGNQPQHF	TGTGCCAGCAGCCAATCGGGGGGCAATCAGCCCCAGCATTTT
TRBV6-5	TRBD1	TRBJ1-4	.	CASSYSMTDRVEKLFF	TGTGCCAGCAGTTACTCGATGACGGACAGGGTTGAAAAACTGTTTTTT
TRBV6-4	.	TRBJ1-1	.	CASPRSSPNTEAFF	TGTGCCAGCCCCCGATCGTCACCTAACACTGAAGCTTTCTTT
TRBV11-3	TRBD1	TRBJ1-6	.	CASSLGQGDNSPLHF	TGTGCCAGCAGCCTGGGCCAGGGGGACAATTCACCCCTCCACTTT